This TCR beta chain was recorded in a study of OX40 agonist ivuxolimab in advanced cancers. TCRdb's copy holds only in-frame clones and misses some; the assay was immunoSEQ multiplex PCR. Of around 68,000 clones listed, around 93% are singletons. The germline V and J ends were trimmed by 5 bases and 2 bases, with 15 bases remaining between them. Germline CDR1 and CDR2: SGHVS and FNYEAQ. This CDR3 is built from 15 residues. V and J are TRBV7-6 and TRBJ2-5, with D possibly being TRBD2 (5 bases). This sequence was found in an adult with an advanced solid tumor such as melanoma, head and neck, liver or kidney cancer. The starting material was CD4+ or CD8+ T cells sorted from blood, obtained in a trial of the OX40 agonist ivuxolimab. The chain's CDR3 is CASSTRRTVQETQYF. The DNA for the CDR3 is TGTGCCAGCAGCACCCGTAGGACTGTACAAGAGACCCAGTACTTC. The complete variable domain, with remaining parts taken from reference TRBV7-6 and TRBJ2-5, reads GAGVSQSPRYKVTKRGQDVALRCDPISGHVSLYWYRQALGQGPEFLTYFNYEAQQDKSGLPNDRFSAERPEGSISTLTIQRTEQRDSAMYRCASSTRRTVQETQYFGPGTRLLVL.